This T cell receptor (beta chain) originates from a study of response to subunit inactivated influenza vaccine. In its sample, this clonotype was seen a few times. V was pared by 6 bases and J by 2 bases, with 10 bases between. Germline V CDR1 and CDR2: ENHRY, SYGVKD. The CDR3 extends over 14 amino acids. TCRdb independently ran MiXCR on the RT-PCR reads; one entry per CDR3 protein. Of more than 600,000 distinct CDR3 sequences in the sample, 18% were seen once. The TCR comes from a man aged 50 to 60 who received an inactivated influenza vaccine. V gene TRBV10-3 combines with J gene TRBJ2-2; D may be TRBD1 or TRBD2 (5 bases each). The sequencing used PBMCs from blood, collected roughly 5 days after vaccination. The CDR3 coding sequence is TGTGCCATCAGGGGACCGTTCAACACCGGGGAGCTGTTTTTT. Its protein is CAIRGPFNTGELFF.